These 6 T cell receptor beta chains share one sample of origin, sequenced in a study of cytomegalovirus exposure and HLA in healthy donors. Primers: 60 Vbeta forward and 13 Jbeta reverse. Clones were read by immunoSEQ multiplex PCR, and TCRdb kept only the in-frame ones, dropping some. The table has approximately 160,000 clones, roughly 83% seen once. Material for sequencing was PBMCs. The receptors were sampled from a boy aged 2-15 years in good health and CMV-seronegative.

The rearrangement links TRBV7-6 to TRBJ2-1, with 7 bases identical to TRBD1. Losses at the gene ends were 3 bases for V and 9 bases for J; bases not matched to a gene: 11. Per the germline V gene, CDR1 is SGHVS and CDR2 is FNYEAQ. The CDR3 covers 15 residues. CDR3 sequence (DNA): TGTGCCAGCAGCTTTATTTGGCAGGGGGTTGGTGAGCAGTTCTTC. Its protein product is CASSFIWQGVGEQFF.

The chain uses TRBV27 and TRBJ2-7; tentative D call: TRBD2 (6 bases). This CDR3 spans 13 amino acids. The germline V gene encodes CDR1 MNHEY and CDR2 SMNVEV (reference sequence). V lost 3 bases, J lost 3 bases, and 9 bases lay in between. The CDR3 is CASSLGGRYEQYF. The CDR3 coding sequence is TGTGCCAGCAGTTTGGGGGGACGCTACGAGCAGTACTTC.

J is TRBJ1-5 and V is TRBV11-2; unclear D gene. From germline, CDR1 is SGHAT and CDR2 FQNNGV. V was pared by 2 bases and J by 5 bases, with 10 bases between. CDR3 size: 14 residues. CDR3: CASSLSSGDQPQHF. The CDR3, as DNA: TGTGCCAGCAGCTTATCGAGCGGGGATCAGCCCCAGCATTTT.

The chain combines TRBV6-1 with TRBJ1-1; D is perhaps TRBD1 (5 bases). The CDR3 is made up of 14 amino acids. The V end lost 7 bases, the J end lost 4 bases, and 16 bases lay between the germline ends. Germline V gene sequence: CDR1 MNHNS, CDR2 SASEGT. The CDR3 here is CASIWGSSGTEAFF. The CDR3 nucleotides are TGTGCCAGCATCTGGGGGAGTAGCGGCACTGAAGCTTTCTTT.

The chain uses TRBV7-9 and TRBJ1-3; D perhaps matches TRBD1 (5 bases). Trimming took 2 bases from V and 0 from J, leaving 8 bases between them. This CDR3 is 15 amino acids long. From germline, CDR1 is SEHNR and CDR2 FQNEAQ (reference sequence). CDR3 region: CASSLNGGSGNTIYF. CDR3 coding DNA: TGTGCCAGCAGCTTAAACGGGGGCTCTGGAAACACCATATATTTT.

The rearrangement joins TRBV2 to TRBJ1-2; the D is unclear. The CDR3 has 13 residues. V lost 8 bases and J lost 4, with 14 bases in between. The germline V gene has CDR1 SNHLY and CDR2 FYNNEI. For the CDR3, the DNA is TGTGCCAGCGGCTATCAGGTGACCTATGGCTACACCTTC. Translating gives CASGYQVTYGYTF.